The table lists the clone carrying this TCR beta chain with a few counts. Its target is not known. A single base separates this from a much larger clone, so it may be a read error. The V gene end was trimmed by 2 bases and the J gene end by 13 bases; junction bases not matched to a gene: 15. The CDR3 loop spans 16 amino acids. CDR1 and CDR2 from the germline V gene are SGHTA and FQGTGA. The data stem from a study of blood T cells in healthy people across ages. Study conclusions and caveats: Researchers report that TCR beta diversity correlated strongly with naive T cell percentage. Per-million-T-cell TCR beta diversity fell roughly linearly with age.

The use of a sample-barcoded 5' primer and a J-beta primer mix characterized a second PCR of roughly 6 to 11 cycles. TCRdb redid the calling of the 5' RACE reads with MiXCR, one entry per CDR3 protein. The sample has some 640,000 distinct CDR3 sequences, roughly 30% seen once. Sample: blood. The chain has TRBV7-3 and TRBJ2-4; 9 bases align to TRBD2. This receptor was identified in an elderly woman in good health. The CDR3: CASSLDNAGGRNEQYF. The CDR3 region has the DNA TGTGCCAGCAGCTTAGACAATGCGGGGGGGCGAAATGAGCAGTACTTC. Drawing the rest from reference TRBV7-3 and TRBJ2-4, the complete variable domain is GAGVSQTPSNKVTEKGKYVELRCDPISGHTALYWYRQSLGQGPEFLIYFQGTGAADDSGLPNDRFFAVRPEGSVSTLKIQRTERGDSAVYLCASSLDNAGGRNEQYFGAGTRLSVL.